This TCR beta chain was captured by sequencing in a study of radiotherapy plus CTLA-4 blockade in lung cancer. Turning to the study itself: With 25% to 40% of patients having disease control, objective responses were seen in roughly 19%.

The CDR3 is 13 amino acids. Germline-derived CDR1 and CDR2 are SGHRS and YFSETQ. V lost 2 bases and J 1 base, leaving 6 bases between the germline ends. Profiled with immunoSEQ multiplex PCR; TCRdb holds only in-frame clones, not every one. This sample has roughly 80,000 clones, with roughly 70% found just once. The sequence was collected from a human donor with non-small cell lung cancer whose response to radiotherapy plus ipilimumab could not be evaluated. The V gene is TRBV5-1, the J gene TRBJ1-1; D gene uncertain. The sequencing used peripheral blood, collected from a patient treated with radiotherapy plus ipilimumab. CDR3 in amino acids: CASSLNTNTEAFF. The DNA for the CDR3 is TGCGCCAGCAGCTTAAACACGAACACTGAAGCTTTCTTT. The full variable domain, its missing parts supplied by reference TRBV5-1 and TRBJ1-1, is KAGVTQTPRYLIKTRGQQVTLSCSPISGHRSVSWYQQTPGQGLQFLFEYFSETQRNKGNFPGRFSGRQFSNSRSEMNVSTLELGDSALYLCASSLNTNTEAFFGQGTRLTVV.